This record looks at one TCR beta chain sequence and its context. Its target is not known. CD8 cells classed as naive were CD45RO-negative and positively selected for CCR7, excluding terminally differentiated effector memory CD45RA+ cells. Genomic DNA (from each subset) was split evenly across several immunoSEQ plates. Libraries were prepared by immunoSEQ multiplex PCR; TCRdb keeps only in-frame clonotypes and omits some of them. This table has roughly 550,000 clones, 95% to 96% appearing once. These data come from a study of shared clonotypes between healthy human individuals. Study results and limitations: It was the non-shared clonotypes that had lower generation probabilities than clonotypes shared by all four donors. Rarefaction indicated that sorted-subset sequencing remained incomplete although depth was large. The naive CD4 repertoires of a handful of donors were compared, and approximately 4.7% of clonotypes were shared.

This CDR3 is built from 15 residues. Between the trimmed V and J ends, which lost 6 bases and 9 bases, there was a span of 22 bases. Germline values: CDR1 MDHEN, CDR2 SYDVKM. The chain employs TRBV28 and TRBJ2-3; D is possibly TRBD1 (6 bases). The sample was naive CD8+ T cells sorted from blood. The clonotype comes from a woman in her thirties in good health. The CDR3 loop is CASSPMDSTQITQYF. In nucleotides, the CDR3 is TGTGCCAGCAGCCCAATGGACAGTACACAGATAACGCAGTATTTT.